This T cell receptor beta chain was found in a study of siplizumab effects on memory and regulatory T cells. With 3 bases removed from V and 0 bases from J, the gap between germline ends came to 8 bases. The germline CDR1 and CDR2 sequences are MNHNS and SASEGT. The CDR3 is 14 residues long. Assaying covered about 99,000 TCR templates per sample. TCRdb's table, derived via immunoSEQ multiplex PCR, lists solely in-frame clones and lacks some. The repertoire holds some 99,000 clones, with 92% as singletons. This clone was observed once. What it recognizes is unknown. Study conclusions and caveats: Sequences below about 10^-5 frequency were poorly captured, and few alloreactive clones mapped to unstimulated subsets.

Sequenced input: Tregs sorted from blood. This rearrangement joins TRBV6-1 to TRBJ1-2, with D unresolved. The clonotype was recovered from a human donor in good health. CDR3 sequence reads: CASSDSSPNYGYTF. The CDR3 nucleotides are TGTGCCAGCAGTGACTCCAGCCCTAACTATGGCTACACCTTC.